What follows is one T cell receptor (beta chain) and its context. The antigen is unknown. These data originate in a study of shared clonotypes between healthy human individuals. Findings and limits, study-wide: Clonotype sharing among donors, it was expected, would be affected by sequencing depth.

The healthy adult donors were HIV-negative and reported no recent acute infections or vaccinations. The CD4+ fraction was divided into a CD45RA+ naive subset and a CD45RA-negative memory subset. An assay was performed, and its level was deep. Sequencing was performed with immunoSEQ multiplex PCR; in TCRdb, only in-frame clones are kept and a portion is missing. The sample shows some 2,500,000 clones, 93% of them seen only once. The receptor's source is a young man in good health. Some clones in this sample may be carry-over from other donors' samples. Sequences were obtained from naive CD4+ T cells from PBMCs. Subset indicated: CD45RA+ positively selected.

The DNA for the CDR3 is TGTGCCAGTAGTTTCGACAGCGACGGCTTTAGCGAGCAGTACTTC. Its translation is CASSFDSDGFSEQYF. The chain has TRBV19 and TRBJ2-7, with a weak D call TRBD1 (5 bases). V was shortened by 5 bases and J by 6 bases, with 20 bases between the two germline ends. Germline CDR1 is LNHDA and CDR2 is SQIVND (reference sequence). This CDR3 is 15 amino acids long.